The entry below gives a single TCR beta chain sequence along with its context. TCRdb's copy holds only in-frame clones and misses some; the assay was immunoSEQ multiplex PCR. This table holds 110,000 to 150,000 clones, 80% to 90% found once. This sample is drawn from a study of blood T cell repertoires in COVID-19. In the study overall: The analysed material was cDNA or gDNA that came from T cells, B-cell-depleted T cells, or PBMCs.

CDR1 is LNHDA, CDR2 SQIVND, per germline (reference sequence). This CDR3 has 14 residues. Trimming removed 3 bases from V and 4 bases from J; junction bases left unmatched: 3. The material sequenced was peripheral blood. The origin of this receptor is a man between 60 and 75 years old with active or convalescent COVID-19. The chain recombines TRBV19 with TRBJ1-5, with 7 bases matching TRBD1. The CDR3 DNA sequence: TGTGCCAGTAGTATGTACAGGGGAAATCAGCCCCAGCATTTT. It yields the protein CASSMYRGNQPQHF.